This T cell receptor beta chain emerged from a study of blood T cell dynamics during melanoma immunotherapy. In the study overall: Standard first-line treatment here was pembrolizumab or nivolumab plus ipilimumab in metastatic melanoma.

Time point reported: week 3, after first cycle of checkpoint inhibitor. One draw preceded checkpoint blockade; another followed its first cycle at week 3. Sequencing used immunoSEQ multiplex PCR; TCRdb keeps in-frame clones, though not all of them. Here the sample spans some 11,000 clones, about 90% being singletons. CDR1 is LGHNA, CDR2 YSLEER, per germline. V dropped 0 bases and J dropped 3; count of bases not matched to a gene: 5. The length of the CDR3 is 17 residues. The sequencing used blood, collected from a patient treated with checkpoint blockade. This TCR derives from a human donor with melanoma. The chain is built from TRBV4-3 and TRBJ2-6; 7 nucleotides agree with TRBD2. This CDR3 is CASSQDPLANGANVLTF. The CDR3 nucleotides read TGCGCCAGCAGCCAAGATCCACTAGCGAATGGGGCCAACGTCCTGACTTTC.